Listed below are T cell receptor beta chains from one sample, sequenced in a study of cytomegalovirus exposure and HLA in healthy donors. The data were produced by immunoSEQ multiplex PCR, yet TCRdb's version contains in-frame clones alone and is incomplete. Altogether about 100,000 clones are present, 75% being singletons, with the ten largest covering 8.5% to 12%. The sequencing sample was made of PBMCs. These receptors all come from a man aged 45-65 years in good health and CMV-seronegative. Both conserved end residues are part of each CDR3. Fields, in order: CDR3 DNA, CDR3 protein, clone size, D gene, J gene, V gene. The D gene is left open where the match is weak. Expanded clones get a size class; other rows say once, few or many, or leave the size out.

TGTGCCAGCAGCTTAGGCCCAGCCCGGAGGAACTCTGGAAACACCATATATTTT	CASSLGPARRNSGNTIYF	NA	NA	TRBJ1-3	TRBV11-2
TGTGCCAGCAGTGAAGAGACGACAGGGGGCCCTCACTCCTACAATGAGCAGTTCTTC	CASSEETTGGPHSYNEQFF	NA	TRBD1	TRBJ2-1	TRBV2
TGTGCCACCATGGACAGGGGAACGTTTCAAGAGACCCAGTACTTC	CATMDRGTFQETQYF	NA	TRBD1	TRBJ2-5	TRBV6-1
TGTGCCAGCAGCTTAGTCGTCGGAGCACCCCCAGACTTC	CASSLVVGAPPDF	NA	NA	TRBJ2-7	TRBV7-2
TGTGCCAGCTTCTCCCCGGTGGGGGCTGGGCAAGAGACCCAGTACTTC	CASFSPVGAGQETQYF	NA	NA	TRBJ2-5	TRBV5-5
TGTGCCAGTAGTATTGGCAGGGGTACGCATGGCTACACCTTC	CASSIGRGTHGYTF	NA	NA	TRBJ1-2	TRBV19
TGTGCCAGCAGTAAAATTACCGGGACAGGGGGCTCTAATGAAAAACTGTTTTTT	CASSKITGTGGSNEKLFF	once	TRBD1	TRBJ1-4	TRBV2
TGTGCCAGCAGCCCTCCAAGAGGCTACTATGGCTACACCTTC	CASSPPRGYYGYTF	NA	NA	TRBJ1-2	TRBV7-9
TGTGCCAGCAGTTGGACAGGGGGCGCGGGCACTGAAGCTTTCTTT	CASSWTGGAGTEAFF	once	TRBD1	TRBJ1-1	TRBV28
TGTGCCAGCAGTCCACTTTCCGGTCGGTCACCCCTCCACTTT	CASSPLSGRSPLHF	NA	NA	TRBJ1-6	TRBV27
TGTGCCAGCAGTTTACGCCGAGCGGGAGGCGATACGCAGTATTTT	CASSLRRAGGDTQYF	NA	TRBD2	TRBJ2-3	TRBV28
TGTGCCAGCAGTTATTCGGGAGGGACGGATGAGCAGTTCTTC	CASSYSGGTDEQFF	NA	TRBD2	TRBJ2-1	TRBV6-1
TGCGCCAGCAGCCAAGTGATACAGCCTAATGAGCAGTTCTTC	CASSQVIQPNEQFF	few	NA	TRBJ2-1	TRBV4-1
TGTGCCAGCAGTCCCCCTAATCAGCCCCAGCATTTT	CASSPPNQPQHF	few	NA	TRBJ1-5	TRBV2
TGTGCCAGCAGTTCCACCACCAAGGACAGGGAAGGGAGGCAGCCCCAGCATTTT	CASSSTTKDREGRQPQHF	NA	TRBD1	TRBJ1-5	TRBV28
TGTGCCAGCAGTACTACAGGGATTGGGACCAAAAACATTCAGTACTTC	CASSTTGIGTKNIQYF	NA	NA	TRBJ2-4	TRBV28
TGTGCCATCAAAGCGGGAGGGTCCCATCCCCTGAAGGAGTTCTTC	CAIKAGGSHPLKEFF	NA	TRBD2	TRBJ2-1	TRBV10-3
TGTGCCAGCAGCTTAGTACAGATGAACACTGAAGCTTTCTTT	CASSLVQMNTEAFF	NA	NA	TRBJ1-1	TRBV7-6
TGTGCCAGCAGCCCTAGGGGGGGGACCGGACAGTATTTT	CASSPRGGTGQYF	NA	NA	TRBJ2-3	TRBV7-6
TGTGCCAGCACCCCTTTCCTCTCCACAGATACGCAGTATTTT	CASTPFLSTDTQYF	NA	NA	TRBJ2-3	TRBV7-7
TGTGCCAGCAGTGAAGGTCCCAGTGAGGTAGGTGCGAACGAGCAGTACTTC	CASSEGPSEVGANEQYF	NA	NA	TRBJ2-7	TRBV6-1
TGTGCCAGCAGACCTCAGGGGTCGGGCACTGAAGCTTTCTTT	CASRPQGSGTEAFF	NA	NA	TRBJ1-1	TRBV2